This T cell receptor beta chain was recorded in a study of Ad26.COV2.S vaccination and SARS-CoV-2 variants. Study outcomes and limitations: Participants given vaccine showed non-spike TCR breadth similar to that of placebo recipients.

Specified treatment: some 19 received Ad26.COV2.S at low or high dose, single or two shots; several received placebo; per-sample allocation not given. Sampling happened 63 days after the first vaccine or placebo injection. TCRdb keeps only in-frame clones here, not all; method: immunoSEQ multiplex PCR. The profile shows hundreds of thousands of clones, around 90% of them singletons. This clone was detected only a few times. What it binds is unknown. Other DNA sequences from this sample encode an identical CDR3 as well. The sequenced sample was peripheral blood, obtained in a trial of Ad26.COV2.S vaccine versus placebo. The clonotype originates from a person aged 18-60 years who received the Ad26.COV2.S COVID-19 vaccine or a placebo.

The CDR3 sequence: CAISESGNTIYF. CDR3 sequence (DNA): TGTGCCATCAGTGAGAGTGGAAACACCATATATTTT. The V call is TRBV10-3, the J call TRBJ1-3; D remains ambiguous. Germline CDR1 is ENHRY and CDR2 is SYGVKD. V was pared by 2 bases and J by 3 bases, with 2 bases between. The CDR3 totals 12 residues.